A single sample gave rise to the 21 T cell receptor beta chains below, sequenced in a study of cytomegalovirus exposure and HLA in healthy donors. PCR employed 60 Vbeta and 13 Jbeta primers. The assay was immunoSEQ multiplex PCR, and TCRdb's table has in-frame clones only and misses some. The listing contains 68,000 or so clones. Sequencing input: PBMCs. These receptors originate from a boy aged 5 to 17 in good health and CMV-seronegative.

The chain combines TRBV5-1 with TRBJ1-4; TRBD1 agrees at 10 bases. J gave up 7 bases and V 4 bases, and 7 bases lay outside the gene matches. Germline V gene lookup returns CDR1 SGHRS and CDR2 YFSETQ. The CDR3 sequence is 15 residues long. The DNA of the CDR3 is TGCGCCAGCAGCCTCTCGGGACAGGGGACTGAAAAACTGTTTTTT. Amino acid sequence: CASSLSGQGTEKLFF.

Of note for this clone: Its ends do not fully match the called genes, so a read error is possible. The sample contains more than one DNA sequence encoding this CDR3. CDR3 DNA: TGTGCCAGCAGCCCCGGACAGGGCTATACCTTC. Translated, it gives CASSPGQGYTF. J is TRBJ1-2 and V is TRBV7-9, with 8 bases that match TRBD1. This CDR3 has 11 amino acids. Germline values: CDR1 SEHNR, CDR2 FQNEAQ (reference sequence).

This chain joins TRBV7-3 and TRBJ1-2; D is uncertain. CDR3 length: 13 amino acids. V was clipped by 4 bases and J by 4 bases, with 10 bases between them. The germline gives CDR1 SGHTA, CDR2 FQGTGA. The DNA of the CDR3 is TGTGCCAGCAGCTCGGGTCCTGGCTATGGCTACACCTTC. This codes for CASSSGPGYGYTF.

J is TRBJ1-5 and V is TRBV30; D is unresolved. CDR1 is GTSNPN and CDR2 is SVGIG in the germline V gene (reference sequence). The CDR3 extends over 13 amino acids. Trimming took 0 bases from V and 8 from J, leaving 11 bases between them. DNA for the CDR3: TGTGCCTGGAGTGTCGGTTCGGAGGAGCCCCAGCATTTT. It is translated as CAWSVGSEEPQHF.

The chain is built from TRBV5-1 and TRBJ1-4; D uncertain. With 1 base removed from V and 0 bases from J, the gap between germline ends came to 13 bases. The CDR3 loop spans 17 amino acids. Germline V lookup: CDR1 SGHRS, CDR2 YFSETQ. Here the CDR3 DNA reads TGCGCCAGCAGCTTGTTTATAGGGAGCTCAACTAATGAAAAACTGTTTTTT. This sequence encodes CASSLFIGSSTNEKLFF.

DNA of the CDR3: TGTGCCAGCAGCTCGGGACAGCCCAACACTGAAGCTTTCTTT. Protein: CASSSGQPNTEAFF. The rearrangement links TRBV5-4 to TRBJ1-1, with TRBD1 identical over 7 bases. The V gene's germline CDR1 is SGHNT and CDR2 YYREEE (reference sequence). The CDR3 contains 14 residues. The trim removed 3 bases at V and 2 bases at J, leaving 4 bases unmatched.

CDR3 nucleotide sequence: TGTGCCAGCAGCCGGGGACAGGGGATCGGGGAGCTGTTTTTT. Residues: CASSRGQGIGELFF. The chain links TRBV7-2 to TRBJ2-2, with TRBD1 matching 10 bases. Germline-derived CDR1 and CDR2 are SGHTA and FQGNSA. The CDR3 is 14 residues long. The ends lost 5 bases at V and 7 bases at J; junction bases unmatched: 4.

For the CDR3, the DNA is TGCGCCAGCAGCCAAGAGGTACGGAGCGCCTACGAGCAGTACTTC. This sequence encodes CASSQEVRSAYEQYF. This chain joins TRBV23-1 and TRBJ2-7; the D is unclear. Being an ORF, TRBV23-1 has a function that is uncertain. The CDR3 has 15 residues. Trimming cost V 6 bases and J 2 bases, with 17 bases left between them.

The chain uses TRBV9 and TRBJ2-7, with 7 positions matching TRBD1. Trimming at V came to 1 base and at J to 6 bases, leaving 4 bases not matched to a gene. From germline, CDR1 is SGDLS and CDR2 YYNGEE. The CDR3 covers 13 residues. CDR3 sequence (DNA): TGTGCCAGCAGCGTACAGGGGGTTGGCGAGCAGTACTTC. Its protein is CASSVQGVGEQYF.

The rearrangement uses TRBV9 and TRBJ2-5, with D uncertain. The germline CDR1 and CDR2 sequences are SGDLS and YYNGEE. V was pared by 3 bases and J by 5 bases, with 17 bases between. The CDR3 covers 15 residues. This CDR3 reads CASSAFNTLAETQYF. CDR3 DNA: TGTGCCAGCAGCGCCTTCAATACCCTCGCGGAGACCCAGTACTTC.

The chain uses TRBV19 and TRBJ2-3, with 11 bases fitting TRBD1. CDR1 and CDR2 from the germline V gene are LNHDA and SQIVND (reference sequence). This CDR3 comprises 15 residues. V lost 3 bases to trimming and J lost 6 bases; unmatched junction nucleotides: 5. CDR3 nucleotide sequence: TGTGCCAGTAGTATTGGACAGGGGGCTGAGGATACGCAGTATTTT. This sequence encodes CASSIGQGAEDTQYF.

In DNA form, the CDR3 reads TGTGCCAGCAGTTTAACTAGTGCCCTCAACGAGCAGTACTTC. As protein: CASSLTSALNEQYF. The chain links TRBV27 to TRBJ2-7; TRBD2 might be the D (5 bases). Germline V gene sequence: CDR1 MNHEY, CDR2 SMNVEV (reference sequence). Trimming took off 2 bases at V and 5 bases at J, with 13 bases between the two ends. This CDR3 is built from 14 residues.

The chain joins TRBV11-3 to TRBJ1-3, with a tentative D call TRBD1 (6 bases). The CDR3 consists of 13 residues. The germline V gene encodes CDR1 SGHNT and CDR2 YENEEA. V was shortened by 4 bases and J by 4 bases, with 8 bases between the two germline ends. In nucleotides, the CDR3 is TGTGCCAGCAGCTCCGGGACAGGAAACACCATATATTTT. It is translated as CASSSGTGNTIYF.

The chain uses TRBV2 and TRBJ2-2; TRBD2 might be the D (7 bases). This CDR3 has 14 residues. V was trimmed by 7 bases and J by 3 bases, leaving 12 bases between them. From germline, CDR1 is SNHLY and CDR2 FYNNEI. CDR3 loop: CASIGGGDTGELFF. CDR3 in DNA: TGTGCCAGCATTGGCGGGGGCGACACCGGGGAGCTGTTTTTT. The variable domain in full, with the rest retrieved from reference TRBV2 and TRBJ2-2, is EPEVTQTPSHQVTQMGQEVILRCVPISNHLYFYWYRQILGQKVEFLVSFYNNEISEKSEIFDDQFSVERPDGSNFTLKIRSTKLEDSAMYFCASIGGGDTGELFFGEGSRLTVL.

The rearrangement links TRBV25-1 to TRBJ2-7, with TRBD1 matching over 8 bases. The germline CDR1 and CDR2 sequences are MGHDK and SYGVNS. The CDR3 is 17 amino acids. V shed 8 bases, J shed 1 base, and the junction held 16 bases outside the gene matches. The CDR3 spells CASLGLARDRNSYEQYF. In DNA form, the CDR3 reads TGTGCCAGCCTCGGCTTGGCGCGGGACAGGAATTCCTACGAGCAGTACTTC.

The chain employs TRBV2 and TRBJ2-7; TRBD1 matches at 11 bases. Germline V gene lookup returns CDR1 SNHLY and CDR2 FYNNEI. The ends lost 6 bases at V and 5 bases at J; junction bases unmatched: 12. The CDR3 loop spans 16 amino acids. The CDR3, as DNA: TGTGCCAGCAGGGACCAAGGACAGGGGGCTTTAGACGAGCAGTACTTC. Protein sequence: CASRDQGQGALDEQYF.

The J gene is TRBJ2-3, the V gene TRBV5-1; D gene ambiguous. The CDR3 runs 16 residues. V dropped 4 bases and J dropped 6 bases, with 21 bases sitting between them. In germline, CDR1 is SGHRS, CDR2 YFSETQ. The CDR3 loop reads CASSRSGSVVYDTQYF. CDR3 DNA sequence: TGCGCCAGCAGCCGGTCAGGCTCAGTCGTGTACGATACGCAGTATTTT.

As DNA, the CDR3 is TGTGCCAGTAGTATCTGGCAGGGGGCAGGGAACACTGAAGCTTTCTTT. Translation: CASSIWQGAGNTEAFF. V usage is TRBV19 and J usage is TRBJ1-1; 8 bases align to TRBD1. The CDR3 is made up of 16 amino acids. The V gene end was trimmed by 3 bases and the J gene end by 1 base; junction bases not matched to a gene: 7. Per the germline V gene, CDR1 is LNHDA and CDR2 is SQIVND (reference sequence). The whole variable domain, filled in from reference TRBV19 and TRBJ1-1, reads DGGITQSPKYLFRKEGQNVTLSCEQNLNHDAMYWYRQDPGQGLRLIYYSQIVNDFQKGDIAEGYSVSREKKESFPLTVTSAQKNPTAFYLCASSIWQGAGNTEAFFGQGTRLTVV.

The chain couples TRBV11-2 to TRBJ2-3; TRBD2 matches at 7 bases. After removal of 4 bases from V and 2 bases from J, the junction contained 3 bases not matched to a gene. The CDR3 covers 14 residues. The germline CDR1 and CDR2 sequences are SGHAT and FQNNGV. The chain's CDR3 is CASSWGGDTDTQYF. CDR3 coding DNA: TGTGCCAGCAGCTGGGGAGGGGACACAGATACGCAGTATTTT. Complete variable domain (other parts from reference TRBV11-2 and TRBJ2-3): EAGVAQSPRYKIIEKRQSVAFWCNPISGHATLYWYQQILGQGPKLLIQFQNNGVVDDSQLPKDRFSAERLKGVDSTLKIQPAKLEDSAVYLCASSWGGDTDTQYFGPGTRLTVL.

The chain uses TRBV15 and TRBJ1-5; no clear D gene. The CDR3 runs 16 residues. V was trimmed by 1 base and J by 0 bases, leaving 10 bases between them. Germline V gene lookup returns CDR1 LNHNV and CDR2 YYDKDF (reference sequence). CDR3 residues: CATSRAFGFSNQPQHF. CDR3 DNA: TGTGCCACCAGCAGAGCGTTCGGGTTTAGCAATCAGCCCCAGCATTTT.

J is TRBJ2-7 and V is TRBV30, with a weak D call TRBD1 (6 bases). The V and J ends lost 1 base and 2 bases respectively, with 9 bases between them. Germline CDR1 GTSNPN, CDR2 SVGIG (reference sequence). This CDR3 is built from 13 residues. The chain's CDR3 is CAWSGQATYEQYF. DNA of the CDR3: TGTGCCTGGAGTGGACAGGCTACCTACGAGCAGTACTTC. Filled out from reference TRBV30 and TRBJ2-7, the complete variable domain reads SQTIHQWPATLVQPVGSPLSLECTVEGTSNPNLYWYRQAAGRGLQLLFYSVGIGQISSEVPQNLSASRPQDRQFILSSKKLLLSDSGFYLCAWSGQATYEQYFGPGTRLTVT.